This T cell receptor beta chain was sequenced in a study of OX40 agonist ivuxolimab in advanced cancers. Background on the study: Dose-escalation patients were diagnosed with hepatocellular carcinoma, melanoma, renal cell cancer or head and neck cancer.

The study, taken as a whole, reports: Normalized expansion of T-cell clones was also low for some nonresponders. Antigen targets of the expanded peripheral T cells went undetermined.

Notes on this clone: Antigen: not known.

The study sampled blood at baseline, cycle 4 day 1, and cycle 7 day 1. Clones were sequenced by immunoSEQ multiplex PCR, and TCRdb holds only the in-frame ones, with some missing. The sample consists of tens of thousands of clones, approximately 83% of them appearing once. Trimming removed 5 bases at V and 0 bases at J, with 8 bases between. This CDR3 has 14 residues. Germline V gene data show CDR1 as MNHEY and CDR2 as SVGAGI. Sequenced here: CD4+ or CD8+ T cells sorted from blood, sampled in a trial of the OX40 agonist ivuxolimab. The V and J genes are TRBV6-5 and TRBJ1-3, with D uncertain. The receptor was derived from an adult with an advanced solid tumor such as melanoma, head and neck, liver or kidney cancer. The CDR3 here is CASSPVISGNTIYF. The CDR3, as DNA: TGTGCCAGCAGTCCCGTTATCTCTGGAAACACCATATATTTT.